This T cell receptor (beta chain) was sequenced for a study of response to subunit inactivated influenza vaccine (dated by TCRdb to 2017 to 2018). For context, the study as a whole: Deep quantitative T cell receptor repertoire profiling was used in the study to track responses to a trivalent subunit inactivated influenza vaccine. What the authors observed across the whole study: The authors proposed that each seasonal influenza vaccination may bring in only a limited number of new T cells.

The library was made by RT-PCR. TCRdb names Illumina HiSeq 2500 as the instrument used. TCRdb reanalyzed the raw reads on its own, using fastp at Q25 for trimming and MiXCR for clone calling, and kept in-frame beta chains. Identical CDR3 proteins give one entry, which carries the most common genes and DNA. For this sample the table gives approximately 490,000 distinct CDR3 sequences, of which 7.2% were detected only once. 10% to 15% of the sample lies in the top ten. V loses 1 base of germline sequence and J loses 0 bases, and the interval between the two ends is 10 bases. Based on the germline V gene, the CDR1 and CDR2 sequences are MGHRA and YSYEKL. From the cysteine up to the phenylalanine, the CDR3 has a length of 15 residues. Kept here is only the CDR3 DNA, which spans 45 bases and is read in frame from base 1. This clonotype has just a few counts. Its antigen is currently not known. No much larger clonotype is one base removed from it; base qualities were not supplied.

The input for sequencing was PBMCs from blood, taken about 24 months after vaccination. The chain joins TRBV4-1 to TRBJ2-7, with an unclear D gene assignment. This sequence originates from a man between 50 and 75 years old who received an inactivated influenza vaccine. Donor details come from another sample of the same person, matched by shared clones. The CDR3 protein is CASSQGPQNSYEQYF. The sequenced DNA is TGCGCCAGCAGCCAAGGCCCCCAGAACTCCTACGAGCAGTACTTC.